The clone carrying this T cell receptor (beta chain) was recorded at least ten times. The antigen is undetermined. Time point denoted: newly diagnosed GD, antithyroid drugs for less than 3 months. The TCR library used RNA extracted from PBMCs. The patients were drawn from one endocrinology department in Xi'an, China. This sample stems from a study of regulatory T cells in long-lasting Graves disease. Study-wide results and caveats: Persistent Graves' patients showed a TCR diversity that was lower than that of newly diagnosed ones.

Libraries of TCR beta came from iRepertoire HTBI primers plus Arm-PCR of CDR3 regions. TCRdb passed the multiplex PCR reads through MiXCR, listing each CDR3 protein once. The data hold about 470,000 distinct CDR3 sequences, with about 15% observed a single time. The data also belong to a second study, concerning T cells in Graves' hyperthyroidism and ophthalmopathy.

Sequences were derived from peripheral blood mononuclear cells (PBMCs), sampled at new diagnosis, from a patient treated with antithyroid drugs. This receptor was taken from a woman aged 25 to 39 with Graves disease.

The CDR3 DNA reads as TGTGCCAGCCTTATCCCTTCCTACAATGAGCAGTTCTTC. Encoded protein: CASLIPSYNEQFF. The J gene is TRBJ2-1, the V gene TRBV6-1; no reliable D call. In germline, CDR1 is MNHNS, CDR2 SASEGT. V was trimmed by 8 bases and J by 1 base, leaving 9 bases between them. This CDR3 comprises 13 residues.